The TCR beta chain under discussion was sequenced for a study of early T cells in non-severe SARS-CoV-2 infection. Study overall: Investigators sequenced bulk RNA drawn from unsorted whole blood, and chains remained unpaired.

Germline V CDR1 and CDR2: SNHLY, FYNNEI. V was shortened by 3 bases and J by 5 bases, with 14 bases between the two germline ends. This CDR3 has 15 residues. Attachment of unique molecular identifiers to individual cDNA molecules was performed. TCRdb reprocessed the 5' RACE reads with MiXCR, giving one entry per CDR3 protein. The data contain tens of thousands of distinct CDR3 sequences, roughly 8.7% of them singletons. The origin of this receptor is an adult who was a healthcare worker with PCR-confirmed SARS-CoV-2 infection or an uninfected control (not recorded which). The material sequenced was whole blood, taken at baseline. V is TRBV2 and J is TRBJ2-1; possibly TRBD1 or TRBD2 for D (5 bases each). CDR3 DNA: TGTGCCAGCAGTGAGGCAGGGAGCTTCAACAATGAGCAGTTCTTC. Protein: CASSEAGSFNNEQFF.